One sample yielded the 32 T cell receptor beta chains listed below, sequenced in a study of T cell clonality in common variable immunodeficiency. Assay used: immunoSEQ multiplex PCR; TCRdb lists only in-frame clones, some missing. Listed here are approximately 60,000 clones without any singletons, the top ten holding under 0.9%. The material sequenced was peripheral blood mononuclear cells. Receptor source: a person between 18 and 75 years old in good health.

The sample holds a few counts of this clone. Read coverage stops 3 residues before the CDR3 terminus; the germline J gene supplies the remainder. The chain employs TRBV19 and TRBJ1-2; no reliable D call. The CDR3 contains 14 residues. Germline V gene sequence: CDR1 LNHDA, CDR2 SQIVND (reference sequence). The CDR3 loop is CASSIGLAVVDYTF. CDR3 DNA (partial): TGTGCCAGTAGTATCGGACTAGCGGTGGTTGAC.

This clone occurred many times. The CDR3 goes on 3 residues after the read ends, and that part is filled in from the germline J gene. J is TRBJ1-1 and V is TRBV7-6, with TRBD1 identical over 10 bases. V lost 5 bases and J lost 1; bases outside the gene matches: 4. Looked up from germline, CDR1 is SGHVS and CDR2 is FNYEAQ. The CDR3 sequence is 15 residues long. The CDR3 reads CASSLDRGRNTEAFF. The sequenced CDR3 bases are TGTGCCAGCAGCCTTGACAGGGGGCGGAACACTGAA. The variable domain in full, completed from reference TRBV7-6 and TRBJ1-1, reads GAGVSQSPRYKVTKRGQDVALRCDPISGHVSLYWYRQALGQGPEFLTYFNYEAQQDKSGLPNDRFSAERPEGSISTLTIQRTEQRDSAMYRCASSLDRGRNTEAFFGQGTRLTVV.

This clone appeared many times. The read stops 3 residues short of the end of the CDR3; the missing end is completed from the germline J gene. V gene TRBV6-8 combines with J gene TRBJ2-3; perhaps TRBD2 as D (6 bases). Germline V CDR1 and CDR2: MNHGY, SAAAGT. Deletions cut 7 bases from V and 0 bases from J, with 17 bases between. The CDR3 spans 16 residues. The CDR3 bases that were read are TGTGCCAGCACAATTAGGCCTAGCGAGAGCACAGATACG. Protein: CASTIRPSESTDT. In full, the CDR3 reads CASTIRPSESTDTQYF.

At least ten counts were recorded for this clone. The read comes to an end 3 residues before the CDR3 does, leaving the germline J gene to fill in the end. J is TRBJ1-5 and V is TRBV20-1; the match to TRBD1 covers 7 bases. Germline assignment: CDR1 DFQATT and CDR2 SNEGSKA (reference sequence). This CDR3 has 14 residues. V shed 6 bases and J 0 bases; nucleotides not matched to a gene: 5. Incomplete CDR3 DNA: TGCAGTGCGGGAGGGACAGATAGCAATCAGCCC. It yields the protein CSAGGTDSNQP. The full CDR3 is CSAGGTDSNQPQHF.

This clone was observed at least ten times. Read coverage stops 3 residues before the CDR3 terminus; the germline J gene supplies the remainder. J is TRBJ2-3 and V is TRBV5-1; perhaps TRBD2 as D (5 bases). Trimming removed 8 bases at V and 2 bases at J, with 18 bases between. Germline values: CDR1 SGHRS, CDR2 YFSETQ. The CDR3 is 15 residues long. The CDR3 sequence: CASAPEAADTDTQYF. CDR3 DNA (partial): TGCGCCAGTGCCCCCGAAGCGGCAGACACAGATACG.

This clone came up many times. The read ends 3 residues shy of where the CDR3 ends; the end is completed using the germline J gene. The chain joins TRBV20-1 to TRBJ2-5; TRBD2 agrees at 8 bases. The V and J ends lost 3 bases and 5 bases, in that order; junction bases with no gene match: 5. Germline assignment: CDR1 DFQATT and CDR2 SNEGSKA (reference sequence). The CDR3 spans 13 residues. Incomplete CDR3 DNA: TGCAGTGCTAGTTTCGGGGGGGCGGAGACC. Translation: CSASFGGAET. The whole CDR3 sequence is CSASFGGAETQYF.

This clone has ten or more counts. The sequenced fragment ends 3 residues before the CDR3 boundary, so the rest is inferred from the germline J gene. This chain connects TRBV19 to TRBJ1-2, with a weak D call TRBD1 (5 bases). The V gene lost 0 bases and the J gene lost 2 bases, with 10 bases spanning the gap. Germline V gene data show CDR1 as LNHDA and CDR2 as SQIVND (reference sequence). This CDR3 comprises 15 residues. Incomplete CDR3 DNA: TGTGCCAGTAGTATAGAAGCGACAGTAAACTATGGC. Protein sequence: CASSIEATVNYG. The CDR3 in its entirety is CASSIEATVNYGYTF.

This clone has a count of ten or more. The read stops 3 residues short of the end of the CDR3; the missing end is completed from the germline J gene. The rearrangement uses TRBV7-3 and TRBJ2-1; D is possibly TRBD1 (6 bases). Looked up from germline, CDR1 is SGHTA and CDR2 is FQGTGA. The CDR3 spans 15 residues. V was trimmed by 4 bases and J by 6 bases, leaving 16 bases between them. CDR3 DNA, as far as it was read: TGTGCCAGCAGCTCCCAGACAGGCGCGATCAATGAG. It codes for CASSSQTGAINE. The whole CDR3 sequence reads CASSSQTGAINEQFF.

This clone occurred many times. CDR3: CSARDVGGTGSEKLFF. CDR3 bases read: TGCAGTGCTAGAGATGTGGGGGGGACAGGGTCTGAAAAA. This chain connects TRBV20-1 to TRBJ1-4, with 9 positions matching TRBD1. The read terminates 3 residues ahead of where the CDR3 ends, so the germline J gene completes it. Germline-derived CDR1 and CDR2 are DFQATT and SNEGSKA (reference sequence). The CDR3 is 16 amino acids. The junction had 9 bases not matched to a gene; V was cut back by 0 bases and J by 7 bases.

This clone was detected ten times or more. The read halts 3 residues ahead of the CDR3 end, with the missing end drawn from the germline J gene. The chain uses TRBV7-9 and TRBJ1-6; 7 nucleotides align to TRBD1. Germline V CDR1 and CDR2: SEHNR, FQNEAQ (reference sequence). V lost 5 bases, J lost 10 bases, and 8 bases stayed unmatched. This CDR3 has 14 amino acids. The CDR3 is CASSLGDSNSPLHF. Partial CDR3 DNA: TGTGCCAGCAGCCTGGGGGACAGTAACTCACCC.

This clone was recorded at least ten times. The CDR3 sequence is CASSTSGDQETQYF. The sequenced CDR3 bases are TGTGCCAGTAGTACTTCAGGGGATCAAGAGACC. This chain connects TRBV19 to TRBJ2-5, with D possibly being TRBD1 (6 bases). The read terminates 3 residues ahead of where the CDR3 ends, so the germline J gene completes it. The CDR3 has 14 residues. The V and J ends lost 4 bases and 2 bases respectively, with 11 bases between them. The germline CDR1 and CDR2 sequences are LNHDA and SQIVND (reference sequence).

At least ten counts were recorded for this clone. The read stops 3 residues short of the end of the CDR3; the missing end is completed from the germline J gene. V is TRBV2 and J is TRBJ1-2; TRBD1 matches at 7 bases. The CDR3 is 16 residues long. Germline V CDR1 and CDR2: SNHLY, FYNNEI. V shed 3 bases, J shed 6 bases, and the junction held 13 bases outside the gene matches. CDR3 sequence: CASSEAGGDTQDGYTF. The CDR3 bases that were read are TGTGCCAGCAGTGAGGCAGGGGGTGATACCCAAGATGGC.

This clone was seen ten or more times. CDR3 residues: CSASKEGMNTEAFF. The CDR3 bases that were read are TGCAGTGCTAGCAAAGAGGGGATGAACACTGAA. This chain connects TRBV20-1 to TRBJ1-1; D perhaps matches TRBD1 (5 bases). The sequenced fragment ends 3 residues before the CDR3 boundary, so the rest is inferred from the germline J gene. The CDR3 length is 14 residues. The V end was cut by 3 bases, the J end by 0 bases, with 11 bases between. Germline V CDR1 and CDR2: DFQATT, SNEGSKA (reference sequence).

The sample holds many counts of this clone. Read data end 3 residues before the CDR3 end; the end is taken from the germline J gene. This rearrangement joins TRBV20-1 to TRBJ2-5; TRBD2 is a possible D gene (7 bases). CDR1 DFQATT and CDR2 SNEGSKA come from the germline V gene (reference sequence). CDR3 length: 18 amino acids. Trimming removed 0 bases at V and 4 bases at J, with 24 bases between. CDR3 amino acids: CSARDEGFRGGRRETQYF. The CDR3 bases that were read are TGCAGTGCTAGAGATGAAGGATTCAGGGGCGGGAGAAGAGAGACC.

Many counts were recorded for this clone. Sequencing ends 3 residues short of the CDR3 end; the germline J gene provides the rest. V and J are TRBV5-4 and TRBJ2-5; TRBD1 matches 9 bases. This CDR3 has 13 amino acids. After removal of 3 bases from V and 5 bases from J, the junction contained 2 bases not matched to a gene. The germline V gene has CDR1 SGHNT and CDR2 YYREEE (reference sequence). Partial CDR3 DNA: TGTGCCAGCAGCTGGGACAGGGTGGAGACC. Translated: CASSWDRVET. The entire CDR3 reads CASSWDRVETQYF.

This clone was picked up many times. From the germline J gene comes the end of the CDR3, since the read stops 3 residues before it. The chain is built from TRBV5-5 and TRBJ1-1, with 8 bases fitting TRBD1. Per the germline V gene, CDR1 is SGHKS and CDR2 is YYEKEE (reference sequence). The CDR3 contains 13 residues. V shed 3 bases and J 4 bases; nucleotides not matched to a gene: 2. CDR3 sequence: CASSSRGPTEAFF. The part of the CDR3 DNA that was read is TGTGCCAGCAGCTCCAGGGGGCCCACTGAA.

This clone was detected ten times or more. CDR3 bases read: TGTGCCAGCAGCTCGACTAGCGGGTCTTACAATGAG. Translated: CASSSTSGSYNE. The full CDR3 reads CASSSTSGSYNEQFF. The chain couples TRBV7-3 to TRBJ2-1, with 10 bases matching TRBD2. The DNA ends 3 residues before the CDR3 does, and the rest of the CDR3 is filled in from the germline J gene. Germline values: CDR1 SGHTA, CDR2 FQGTGA. CDR3 length: 15 residues. The V segment lost 4 bases and the J segment 4 bases; nucleotides outside the gene matches: 4.

In its sample, this clone was seen many times. The read ends 3 residues early relative to the CDR3; the germline J gene fills the gap. V usage is TRBV20-1 and J usage is TRBJ2-7; 9 bases agree with TRBD2. With 1 base clipped from V and 3 bases from J, the junction kept 4 bases outside the gene matches. CDR1 is DFQATT and CDR2 is SNEGSKA in the germline V gene (reference sequence). This CDR3 is built from 14 residues. The CDR3 bases that were read are TGCAGTGCTAGAGCTAGCGGGACGAACTACGAG. Translation: CSARASGTNYE. The entire CDR3 protein is CSARASGTNYEQYF.

This clone was counted many times. The CDR3 end is not reached by the read, which stops 3 residues before it; the germline J gene fills it in. This chain joins TRBV19 and TRBJ2-1, with TRBD2 identical over 9 bases. V shed 5 bases, J shed 4 bases, and the junction held 9 bases outside the gene matches. This CDR3 is 16 amino acids long. Looked up from germline, CDR1 is LNHDA and CDR2 is SQIVND (reference sequence). The CDR3 spells CASSEMYSGSYNEQFF. The sequenced CDR3 bases are TGTGCCAGTAGTGAGATGTATAGCGGGAGTTACAATGAG.

This clone occurred many times. The sequence runs out 3 residues before the end of the CDR3; the remainder is reconstructed from the germline J gene. The rearrangement joins TRBV5-1 to TRBJ2-3; 10 bases agree with TRBD2. Germline CDR1 reads SGHRS; CDR2 reads YFSETQ. After removal of 0 bases from V and 4 bases from J, the junction contained 5 bases not matched to a gene. This CDR3 has 16 amino acids. CDR3 sequence reads: CASSLAIGLAADTQYF. CDR3 DNA, as far as it was read: TGCGCCAGCAGCTTGGCCATCGGACTAGCGGCAGATACG.

In its sample, this clone was seen many times. The sequence runs out 3 residues before the end of the CDR3; the remainder is reconstructed from the germline J gene. V and J are TRBV4-2 and TRBJ2-1, with TRBD2 matching over 14 bases. Per germline, CDR1 LGHNA and CDR2 YNFKEQ. This CDR3 has 18 residues. Trimming removed 0 bases from V and 5 bases from J; junction bases left unmatched: 6. The covered CDR3 bases are TGTGCCAGCAGCCAAGATGGGAGACTAGCGGGAGGGAACAATGAG. Amino acids: CASSQDGRLAGGNNE. From start to end, the CDR3 is CASSQDGRLAGGNNEQFF.

This clone was detected ten times or more. CDR3 DNA, as far as it was read: TGTGCCAGCAGCTCGGGGGGGACCAGGTTCTACGAG. The encoded protein is CASSSGGTRFYE. The complete CDR3 protein is CASSSGGTRFYEQYF. The chain uses TRBV5-4 and TRBJ2-7, with 8 positions matching TRBD2. The DNA ends 3 residues before the CDR3 does, and the rest of the CDR3 is filled in from the germline J gene. The CDR3 runs 15 residues. V was pared by 3 bases and J by 3 bases, with 8 bases of the junction left unmatched. CDR1 SGHNT and CDR2 YYREEE come from the germline V gene (reference sequence).

This clone showed up many times. The read falls 3 residues short of the CDR3 end, and the missing part is taken from the germline J gene. This sequence joins TRBV19 and TRBJ1-2, with 7 bases aligning to TRBD1. CDR1 and CDR2 from the germline V gene are LNHDA and SQIVND (reference sequence). The V and J ends lost 7 bases and 4 bases, in that order; junction bases with no gene match: 9. This CDR3 spans 14 amino acids. CDR3 region: CASKRQGGIYGYTF. The CDR3 DNA, read in part, is TGTGCCAGTAAACGACAGGGTGGCATCTATGGC.

This clone was picked up many times. The read stops 3 residues short of the end of the CDR3; the missing end is completed from the germline J gene. This rearrangement joins TRBV7-2 to TRBJ1-5; no definite D call. Germline CDR1 SGHTA, CDR2 FQGNSA. This CDR3 is built from 14 residues. Deletions cut 5 bases from V and 4 bases from J, with 12 bases between. The CDR3 loop is CASSPRTGNQPQHF. The sequenced part of the CDR3 DNA is TGTGCCAGCAGCCCCAGGACTGGAAATCAGCCC.

This clone was observed many times. The read finishes 3 residues shy of the CDR3 end, and the germline J gene is used to complete it. The genes are TRBV5-6 and TRBJ2-2; D is unresolved. The CDR3 extends over 14 amino acids. Germline CDR1 reads SGHDT; CDR2 reads YYEEEE. Trimming stripped 5 bases from V and 0 bases from J, with 8 bases between. Incomplete CDR3 DNA: TGTGCCAGCAGTGGCAAGACGAACACCGGGGAG. Its translation: CASSGKTNTGE. The whole CDR3 sequence reads CASSGKTNTGELFF.

This clone occurred many times. Coverage ceases 3 residues before the CDR3 finishes, and the germline J gene fills in the end. This chain links TRBV20-1 with TRBJ1-5; D not certain. Between the trimmed V and J ends, which lost 0 bases and 0 bases, there was a span of 3 bases. The CDR3 runs 13 residues. Germline V gene sequence: CDR1 DFQATT, CDR2 SNEGSKA (reference sequence). The CDR3: CSARDHSNQPQHF. CDR3 DNA (partial): TGCAGTGCTAGAGATCATAGCAATCAGCCC.

This clone was picked up many times. The CDR3 is cut off 3 residues early in the read; its end comes from the germline J gene. V and J are TRBV2 and TRBJ1-6; D remains ambiguous. Per germline, CDR1 SNHLY and CDR2 FYNNEI. There are 15 residues in the CDR3. V dropped 4 bases and J dropped 6 bases, with 13 bases sitting between them. The DNA read from the CDR3 is TGTGCCAGCAGTGTTTACGGCGGTTCTAATTCACCC. It specifies CASSVYGGSNSP. The entire CDR3 protein is CASSVYGGSNSPLHF.

Many counts were recorded for this clone. The read halts 3 residues ahead of the CDR3 end, with the missing end drawn from the germline J gene. This rearrangement joins TRBV5-6 to TRBJ1-2, with D uncertain. CDR3 length equals 15 residues. V was pared by 2 bases and J by 4 bases, with 15 bases between. The germline CDR1 and CDR2 sequences are SGHDT and YYEEEE. The CDR3 here is CASSFSEGSSYGYTF. Partial CDR3 DNA: TGTGCCAGCAGCTTTTCGGAGGGTTCAAGCTATGGC.

Incomplete CDR3 DNA: TGTGCCAGCAGGGGGGGCGGGGGGTATAAT. Its translation is CASRGGGGYN. The whole CDR3 is CASRGGGGYNYTF. The gene calls are TRBV6-4 and TRBJ1-2, with D possibly being TRBD1 (6 bases). The read terminates 3 residues before the CDR3 end, so the remaining end is supplied by the germline J gene. This CDR3 contains 13 residues. CDR1 is MRHNA and CDR2 is SNTAGT in the germline V gene.

This clone showed up many times. The read ends 3 residues early relative to the CDR3; the germline J gene fills the gap. The chain uses TRBV5-1 and TRBJ1-4; D is unclear. Germline V gene sequence: CDR1 SGHRS, CDR2 YFSETQ. CDR3 length: 15 amino acids. Trimming stripped 4 bases from V and 0 bases from J, with 10 bases between. The CDR3 sequence is CASSHRAATNEKLFF. The DNA read from the CDR3 is TGCGCCAGCAGCCATAGGGCCGCAACTAATGAAAAA. The variable domain in full, completed from reference TRBV5-1 and TRBJ1-4, reads KAGVTQTPRYLIKTRGQQVTLSCSPISGHRSVSWYQQTPGQGLQFLFEYFSETQRNKGNFPGRFSGRQFSNSRSEMNVSTLELGDSALYLCASSHRAATNEKLFFGSGTQLSVL.

In its sample, this clone was seen many times. Read sequence stops 3 residues before the CDR3 end, and the germline J gene provides the missing end. Other nucleotide sequences from this sample produce the same CDR3. This sequence joins TRBV7-3 and TRBJ1-3; 9 nucleotides line up with TRBD1. This CDR3 region has 15 residues. CDR1 SGHTA and CDR2 FQGTGA come from the germline V gene. The trim removed 5 bases at V and 4 bases at J, leaving 6 bases unmatched. The sequenced part of the CDR3 DNA is TGTGCCAGCAGCCCACAGGGGGCAATGGGAAACACC. Translated: CASSPQGAMGNT. The complete CDR3 sequence is CASSPQGAMGNTIYF.

This clone was picked up many times. The CDR3 end is not reached by the read, which stops 3 residues before it; the germline J gene fills it in. J is TRBJ2-1 and V is TRBV2; 7 bases are shared with TRBD2. V lost 4 bases, J lost 4 bases, and 7 bases stayed unmatched. CDR3 size: 15 residues. From germline, CDR1 is SNHLY and CDR2 FYNNEI. The part of the CDR3 DNA that was read is TGTGCCAGCAGTGGAGAGGCGGGAGCATACAATGAG. Translating it yields CASSGEAGAYNE. The complete CDR3 reads CASSGEAGAYNEQFF.